One sample yielded the 14 T cell receptor beta chains listed below, sequenced in a study of control samples from healthy donors and cancer patients. Method: immunoSEQ multiplex PCR; TCRdb's copy keeps in-frame clones and lacks some. The sample holds 120,000 or so clones, approximately 92% seen once. The sequencing sample was made of PBMCs. Source of these receptors: an elderly man with head and neck cancer.

This clone was seen just once. The rearrangement links TRBV7-2 to TRBJ1-1; no clear D gene. The CDR3 totals 14 residues. Per germline, CDR1 SGHTA and CDR2 FQGNSA. V dropped 7 bases and J dropped 1 base, with 13 bases sitting between them. CDR3 in DNA: TGTGCCAGCACCGCGACACGGGGGAACACTGAAGCTTTCTTT. Translation: CASTATRGNTEAFF.

The J gene is TRBJ1-4, the V gene TRBV7-2, with D possibly being TRBD1 (5 bases). Germline-derived CDR1 and CDR2 are SGHTA and FQGNSA. There are 15 residues in the CDR3. Between the trimmed V and J ends, which lost 5 bases and 8 bases, there was a span of 18 bases. CDR3 residues: CASSPPGGGVEKLFF. CDR3 nucleotides: TGTGCCAGCAGCCCCCCGGGTGGGGGGGTGGAAAAACTGTTTTTT. Supplemented by reference TRBV7-2 and TRBJ1-4, the full variable domain reads GAGVSQSPSNKVTEKGKDVELRCDPISGHTALYWYRQSLGQGLEFLIYFQGNSAPDKSGLPSDRFSAERTGGSVSTLTIQRTQQEDSAVYLCASSPPGGGVEKLFFGSGTQLSVL.

V usage is TRBV4-1 and J usage is TRBJ2-1; D not resolved. The V and J ends lost 4 bases and 0 bases respectively, with 13 bases between them. This CDR3 contains 16 residues. Germline V gene lookup returns CDR1 MGHRA and CDR2 YSYEKL. CDR3 coding DNA: TGCGCCAGCAGCCCGAGCCCAGGTCGCTCCTACAATGAGCAGTTCTTC. Its translation is CASSPSPGRSYNEQFF.

The V gene is TRBV18, the J gene TRBJ1-4, with 7 bases matching TRBD1. Trimming took 5 bases from V and 8 from J; bases not matched to a gene: 5. Germline V gene data show CDR1 as KGHSH and CDR2 as LQKENI. This CDR3 spans 13 amino acids. The CDR3 region has the DNA TGTGCCAGCTCAGCCGGGACAGTCGAAAAACTGTTTTTT. Its protein is CASSAGTVEKLFF.

The CDR3 bases are TGTGCCAGCAGTTACGGGCGCGCCGACGAGCAGTACTTC. This encodes CASSYGRADEQYF. This chain joins TRBV5-8 and TRBJ2-7, with D unclear. Germline-derived CDR1 and CDR2 are SGHTS and YDEGEE. The CDR3 extends over 13 amino acids. V was trimmed by 5 bases and J by 5 bases, leaving 14 bases between them.

This chain links TRBV18 with TRBJ1-2; 9 bases align to TRBD1. Germline V lookup: CDR1 KGHSH, CDR2 LQKENI. This CDR3 spans 14 amino acids. After removal of 2 bases from V and 7 bases from J, the junction contained 5 bases not matched to a gene. The CDR3 spells CASSPTGGSAGYTF. The CDR3 DNA sequence: TGTGCCAGCTCACCAACAGGGGGCTCTGCTGGCTACACCTTC.

V and J are TRBV30 and TRBJ1-4; D unclear. V was clipped by 0 bases and J by 7 bases, with 12 bases between them. The CDR3 has 14 amino acids. CDR1 is GTSNPN, CDR2 SVGIG, per germline (reference sequence). The CDR3 loop is CAWSVEGVVEKLFF. The CDR3 DNA sequence: TGTGCCTGGAGTGTGGAGGGAGTAGTTGAAAAACTGTTTTTT.

The CDR3 DNA sequence: TGTGCCAGCAGCTTGCTGTCAGTTAACTATGGCTACACCTTC. This codes for CASSLLSVNYGYTF. The V call is TRBV5-6, the J call TRBJ1-2; D remains ambiguous. CDR3 length: 14 amino acids. Trimming stripped 1 base from V and 1 base from J, with 8 bases between. Germline V gives CDR1 SGHDT, CDR2 YYEEEE.

This chain joins TRBV29-1 and TRBJ1-3, with D perhaps TRBD1 (5 bases). Trimming pared 2 bases from V and 0 bases from J, leaving 14 bases between. This CDR3 comprises 16 residues. Germline values: CDR1 SQVTM, CDR2 ANQGSEA. The CDR3: CSVEPRGRSSGNTIYF. CDR3 in DNA: TGCAGCGTTGAACCTAGGGGCCGAAGCTCTGGAAACACCATATATTTT.

V and J are TRBV19 and TRBJ2-7; no reliable D call. CDR1 is LNHDA and CDR2 is SQIVND in the germline V gene (reference sequence). The CDR3 runs to 13 residues. V was cut by 8 bases and J by 3 bases, with 14 bases left in between. CDR3 DNA: TGTGCCAGTGGCCCGAGCCCCGACTACGAGCAGTACTTC. Residues: CASGPSPDYEQYF.

This chain connects TRBV2 to TRBJ1-1, with 8 bases aligning to TRBD1. Germline V gene sequence: CDR1 SNHLY, CDR2 FYNNEI. The CDR3 consists of 15 residues. With V trimmed by 6 bases and J by 2 bases, 8 bases remained unmatched. This chain's CDR3 is CASSPGGLPNTEAFF. Here the CDR3 DNA reads TGTGCCAGCAGCCCAGGGGGCCTACCAAACACTGAAGCTTTCTTT.

The gene calls are TRBV6-2 or TRBV6-3 and TRBJ2-5; TRBD1 aligns across 8 bases. Germline CDR1 MNHEY, CDR2 SVGEGT. J was trimmed by 4 bases and V by 1 base; bases with no gene match: 5. This CDR3 contains 15 residues. The CDR3 region is CASSYLGQGRETQYF. The CDR3 nucleotides are TGTGCCAGCAGTTACTTAGGACAGGGCAGAGAGACCCAGTACTTC.

This chain connects TRBV30 to TRBJ1-1; tentative D call: TRBD1 (5 bases). There are 15 residues in the CDR3. Trimming left V 7 bases short and J 1 base short, with 19 bases between. CDR1 is GTSNPN and CDR2 is SVGIG in the germline V gene (reference sequence). The CDR3 nucleotides read TGTGCCTCCGCGGGGGACGGGGCCAAGAACACTGAAGCTTTCTTT. The encoded protein is CASAGDGAKNTEAFF.

The chain is built from TRBV6-2 or TRBV6-3 and TRBJ2-1, with 13 bases fitting TRBD2. Trimming cost V 0 bases and J 0 bases; bases outside gene matches: 2. Germline lookup yields CDR1 MNHEY and CDR2 SVGEGT. This CDR3 is built from 18 residues. In DNA form, the CDR3 reads TGTGCCAGCAGTTACTCGGGACTAGCGGGGTACTCCTACAATGAGCAGTTCTTC. This encodes CASSYSGLAGYSYNEQFF.